This is a list of T cell receptor beta chains from one sample in a study of blood T cell repertoires in COVID-19. Clones were read by immunoSEQ multiplex PCR, and TCRdb kept only the in-frame ones, dropping some. This sample has 400,000 or so clones, with around nine tenths found just once. Sequencing was done on a sample of peripheral blood. These receptors all come from a woman aged 40 to 50 with COVID-19, enrolled during active disease. The CDR3 runs from the conserved cysteine through the conserved F or W. D genes are given only for firm matches. The listing skips clone size in some rows; elsewhere it reads once, few, many or a size class.

V gene	CDR3 length	clone size	J gene	D gene	CDR3 DNA	CDR3 protein
TRBV7-2	16	.	TRBJ2-1	TRBD2	TGTGCCAGCAGCTTAAGCGCTAGCGGCTACTACAATGAGCAGTTCTTC	CASSLSASGYYNEQFF
TRBV11-3	12	few	TRBJ1-1	.	TGTGCCAGCAGCTTAGGTACGGGGGAAGCTTTCTTT	CASSLGTGEAFF
TRBV28	13	few	TRBJ2-7	.	TGTGCCAGCAGTTTAACAGTACCCTACGAGCAGTACTTC	CASSLTVPYEQYF
TRBV5-4	15	.	TRBJ1-4	TRBD1	TGTGCCAGCAGCTTGTCTGGGACAGACGAACCAAAACTGTTTTTT	CASSLSGTDEPKLFF
TRBV7-2	15	.	TRBJ2-5	TRBD2	TGTGCCAGCAGCCCTTTTAGCGGGGCTGCAGAGACCCAGTACTTC	CASSPFSGAAETQYF
TRBV28	13	.	TRBJ2-1	.	TGTGCCAGCAGTCCGGACATTTACAATGAGCAGTTCTTC	CASSPDIYNEQFF
TRBV7-9	18	.	TRBJ1-1	TRBD1	TGTGCCAGCAGCTTAGGTATGACAGGGGGACAAATGAACACTGAAGCTTTCTTT	CASSLGMTGGQMNTEAFF
TRBV27	15	.	TRBJ1-4	TRBD1	TGTGCCAGCAGTCCGGGACAGGGCCTAAATGAAAAACTGTTTTTT	CASSPGQGLNEKLFF
TRBV30	15	.	TRBJ1-3	TRBD1	TGTGCCTGGAGTCCATACAGGGGGCTGGGAAACACCATATATTTT	CAWSPYRGLGNTIYF
TRBV20-1	15	.	TRBJ1-5	.	TGCAGTGCTAGTCCAACAGGACAGAGGGATCAGCCCCAGCATTTT	CSASPTGQRDQPQHF
TRBV6-2/TRBV6-3	13	.	TRBJ2-7	.	TGTGCCAGCAGTTACGGCAGGATCTACGAGCAGTACTTC	CASSYGRIYEQYF
TRBV18	20	.	TRBJ2-1	TRBD2	TGTGCCAGCTCACTTATCGGGACTAGCGGGCCCGGTTGGGGAGAAAATGAGCAGTTCTTC	CASSLIGTSGPGWGENEQFF
TRBV27	16	.	TRBJ1-1	TRBD1	TGTGCCAGCAGTTTATCCTCCGGGACAGGATACACTGAAGCTTTCTTT	CASSLSSGTGYTEAFF
TRBV9	14	.	TRBJ2-7	.	TGTGCCAGCAGCGCCTGGATGGAGGGAGACGAGCAGTACTTC	CASSAWMEGDEQYF
TRBV18	15	.	TRBJ1-6	TRBD1	TGTGCCAGCTCACCCCAGGGGGCGGATAATTCACCCCTCCACTTT	CASSPQGADNSPLHF
TRBV28	14	.	TRBJ1-2	.	TGTGCCAGCAGTCCCTTTCGAGAGGCCCGTGGCTACACCTTC	CASSPFREARGYTF
TRBV28	15	.	TRBJ1-4	.	TGTGCCAGCAGTTTATCGGAGGATCCTGGCGAAAAACTGTTTTTT	CASSLSEDPGEKLFF
TRBV7-9	15	.	TRBJ2-2	TRBD1	TGTGCCAGCAGCTTAGCAGGGGGCGCATCCGGGGAGCTGTTTTTT	CASSLAGGASGELFF
TRBV27	14	.	TRBJ1-2	.	TGTGCCAGCAGGAATCCCACTCCTTCGAATGGCTACACCTTC	CASRNPTPSNGYTF
TRBV6-4	14	.	TRBJ2-3	.	TGTGCCAGCAAACTTTCCGCCGGCACAGATACGCAGTATTTT	CASKLSAGTDTQYF
TRBV27	15	.	TRBJ2-7	TRBD1	TGTGCCAGCAGCAAAACCGGGACAGGGGACTACGAGCAGTACTTC	CASSKTGTGDYEQYF
TRBV12-3/TRBV12-4	13	.	TRBJ1-3	.	TGTGCCAGCAGCCCTAGTTCTGGAAACACCATATATTTT	CASSPSSGNTIYF
TRBV6-5	13	.	TRBJ2-2	.	TGTGCCAGCAGCCGTACAGGCGGCGGGGAGCTGTTTTTT	CASSRTGGGELFF
TRBV5-1	16	once	TRBJ2-1	TRBD1	TGCGCCAGCAGCTATTGGGACAGTCCCTCCTACAATGAGCAGTTCTTC	CASSYWDSPSYNEQFF
TRBV6-5	15	once	TRBJ1-6	.	TGTGCCAGCAGTCACACCGACAGCATTGACTCACCCCTCCACTTT	CASSHTDSIDSPLHF
TRBV6-1	15	.	TRBJ2-1	TRBD1	TGTGCCAGCAGTGATCCACGGACAGCGACAGGGGAGCAGTTCTTC	CASSDPRTATGEQFF
TRBV7-7	16	.	TRBJ2-1	TRBD2	TGTGCTAGCAGCCCATCCGGGACTAGCGGTTACAATGAGCAGTTCTTC	CASSPSGTSGYNEQFF
TRBV28	11	.	TRBJ2-3	.	TGTGCCAGCAGTTTCGGTTATACGCAGTATTTT	CASSFGYTQYF
TRBV2	18	.	TRBJ2-5	TRBD2	TGTGCCAGGGGATCCGGGACTAGCGGAGAGTTAAGCAAAGAGACCCAGTACTTC	CARGSGTSGELSKETQYF
TRBV28	15	.	TRBJ1-1	.	TGTGCCAGCACTCCCGGGGGGGGCGCGGGTACTGAAGCTTTCTTT	CASTPGGGAGTEAFF
TRBV9	15	.	TRBJ1-4	TRBD1	TGTGCCAGCAGCCCGGGGACAGGGACTAATGAAAAACTGTTTTTT	CASSPGTGTNEKLFF
TRBV19	16	.	TRBJ2-1	TRBD2	TGTGCCAGTAGTCCAGGACTAGCCTTTGCCTACAATGAGCAGTTCTTC	CASSPGLAFAYNEQFF
TRBV29-1	13	.	TRBJ1-2	.	TGCAGCGTTGCAGGGATCGAGATCTATGGCTACACCTTC	CSVAGIEIYGYTF
TRBV19	13	once	TRBJ2-2	.	TGTGCCACCCGGGACACCTTCACCGGGGAGCTGTTTTTT	CATRDTFTGELFF
TRBV24-1	15	.	TRBJ1-2	TRBD1	TGTGCCACCAGTGATTCACCGGGACAGGGACTTAATGTCTTCTTC	CATSDSPGQGLNVFF
TRBV6-2/TRBV6-3	13	few	TRBJ2-7	.	TGTGCCAGCAGTTACCCTACAGGGCTTGAGCAGTACTTC	CASSYPTGLEQYF
TRBV5-1	13	.	TRBJ2-2	.	TGCGCCAGCAGCTGGACAGATCCCGGGGAGCTGTTTTTT	CASSWTDPGELFF
TRBV28	16	.	TRBJ1-4	TRBD1	TGTGCCAGCAGTCAGACCGGACAGGGGGGAAATGAAAAACTGTTTTTT	CASSQTGQGGNEKLFF
TRBV12-3/TRBV12-4	13	.	TRBJ1-1	.	TGTGCCAGCAGTTTACCACGGGACACTGAAGCTTTCTTT	CASSLPRDTEAFF
TRBV2	14	.	TRBJ1-1	.	TGTGCCAGCGCTTTGGGGGGAGTCTACACTGAAGCTTTCTTT	CASALGGVYTEAFF
TRBV24-1	14	.	TRBJ1-5	TRBD1	TGTGCCACCAGTGACAGGACAGGGTATCAGCCCCAGCATTTT	CATSDRTGYQPQHF
TRBV6-2/TRBV6-3	16	.	TRBJ1-3	TRBD1	TGTGCCAGCAGTTCTTGGACAGGGGGCTTTGGAAACACCATATATTTT	CASSSWTGGFGNTIYF
TRBV5-5	14	.	TRBJ1-2	.	TGTGCCAGCAGCTCGCTGGCTGGGGCCTATGGCTACACCTTC	CASSSLAGAYGYTF
TRBV27	13	.	TRBJ1-1	.	TGTGCCACCTCGTCCCGTCTTAACACTGAAGCTTTCTTT	CATSSRLNTEAFF
TRBV5-1	16	.	TRBJ2-5	TRBD1	TGCGCCAGCAGCTTGGCGTTTAAACAGGGGGAAGAGACCCAGTACTTC	CASSLAFKQGEETQYF
TRBV11-1	15	.	TRBJ1-1	.	TGTGCCAGCAGCCGTAACAAGTTTGGGAACACTGAAGCTTTCTTT	CASSRNKFGNTEAFF
TRBV19	15	.	TRBJ1-3	.	TGTGCCAGTAGTACAGTGGGGGCGAGTGGAAACACCATATATTTT	CASSTVGASGNTIYF
TRBV19	13	.	TRBJ2-3	.	TGTGCCAGTAGTATGGCTAGGGGCGGTACGCAGTATTTT	CASSMARGGTQYF
TRBV29-1	12	.	TRBJ2-5	TRBD1	TGCAGCGGGACAGGGGGCCAAGAGACCCAGTACTTC	CSGTGGQETQYF
TRBV19	12	few	TRBJ2-3	.	TGTGCCAGTAGTGAAGGGGGAAATACGCAGTATTTT	CASSEGGNTQYF
TRBV7-2	14	.	TRBJ1-6	TRBD1	TGTGCCAGCAGCCGGGACAGGGAGTACTCACCCCTCCACTTT	CASSRDREYSPLHF
TRBV18	14	.	TRBJ1-1	.	TGTGCCAGCTCTCCCGGGACATTCAACACTGAAGCTTTCTTT	CASSPGTFNTEAFF
TRBV7-9	10	.	TRBJ2-1	.	TGTGCCGTCCAGAACAATGAGCAGTTCTTC	CAVQNNEQFF
TRBV5-1	14	.	TRBJ2-3	TRBD1	TGCGCCAGCAGCTGGGACAGGGGGCTAGATACGCAGTATTTT	CASSWDRGLDTQYF
TRBV18	13	.	TRBJ2-5	.	TGTGCCAGCTCACCAGGCGGGTGGGAGACCCAGTACTTC	CASSPGGWETQYF
TRBV2	15	.	TRBJ2-3	TRBD1	TGTGCCAGCAACCAGCAGACAGGGCGCACAGATACGCAGTATTTT	CASNQQTGRTDTQYF
TRBV6-5	13	.	TRBJ1-4	.	TGTGCCAGCAGGTGGCAGGCTAATGAAAAACTGTTTTTT	CASRWQANEKLFF
TRBV7-3	13	.	TRBJ1-2	.	TGTGCCAGCAGTTCATCCGGTCGCTATGGCTACACCTTC	CASSSSGRYGYTF